The 28 T cell receptor beta chains reported below all come from one sample, sequenced in a study of blood T cell repertoires in COVID-19. Measured with immunoSEQ multiplex PCR; TCRdb has only the in-frame clones, and not every one. The sample consists of some 150,000 clones, 88% of them appearing once. What was sequenced was PBMCs or T cells enriched from blood (not recorded which). These receptors all stem from a woman in her thirties with acute COVID-19.

The chain combines TRBV9 with TRBJ2-3; tentatively, D is TRBD2 (5 bases). The ends were cut back, 3 bases at V and 5 bases at J, with 16 bases in the middle. The V gene's germline CDR1 is SGDLS and CDR2 YYNGEE. The CDR3 contains 15 residues. The CDR3 is CASSASGGGLDTQYF. The CDR3 nucleotides read TGTGCCAGCAGCGCCAGCGGAGGAGGCTTAGATACGCAGTATTTT.

In its sample, this clone was seen a few times. The chain carries TRBV4-3 and TRBJ2-2, with 11 bases matching TRBD2. Trimming at V came to 0 bases and at J to 4 bases, leaving 7 bases not matched to a gene. The CDR3 is 18 amino acids. In germline, CDR1 is LGHNA, CDR2 YSLEER. The CDR3 bases are TGCGCCAGCAGCCAAGATCGGCCTAGCGGGAGGCTCACCGGGGAGCTGTTTTTT. Its protein is CASSQDRPSGRLTGELFF.

V usage is TRBV27 and J usage is TRBJ2-1, with D possibly TRBD2 on 5 matching bases. The CDR3 is made up of 13 amino acids. Trimming took off 8 bases at V and 4 bases at J, with 12 bases between the two ends. CDR1 and CDR2 (germline): MNHEY, SMNVEV (reference sequence). CDR3 DNA: TGTGCCAGCCGGGGTTTACCTTACAATGAGCAGTTCTTC. Translation gives CASRGLPYNEQFF.

The V and J genes are TRBV19 and TRBJ1-5, with D unclear. CDR1 LNHDA and CDR2 SQIVND come from the germline V gene (reference sequence). The ends were cut back, 3 bases at V and 0 bases at J, with 15 bases in the middle. CDR3 length: 17 residues. This chain's CDR3 is CASSIFLATYSNQPQHF. The CDR3 region has the DNA TGTGCCAGTAGTATTTTCTTAGCCACTTATAGCAATCAGCCCCAGCATTTT.

This clone turned up a few times. V is TRBV18 and J is TRBJ1-2, with TRBD1 matching over 9 bases. Germline V gene data show CDR1 as KGHSH and CDR2 as LQKENI. Unmatched junction bases numbered 10, after V lost 1 base and J lost 7 bases. The CDR3 sequence is 16 residues long. This CDR3 is CASSPLSQGATGGYTF. The CDR3 DNA follows: TGTGCCAGCTCACCACTATCACAGGGGGCTACGGGTGGCTACACCTTC.

This CDR3 reads CASSLGQGWQPQHF. In DNA, the CDR3 is TGTGCCAGCAGCTTAGGCCAGGGATGGCAGCCCCAGCATTTT. The chain has TRBV7-2 and TRBJ1-5; possible D gene TRBD1, 5 bases. With 1 base removed from V and 7 bases from J, the gap between germline ends came to 11 bases. Per the germline V gene, CDR1 is SGHTA and CDR2 is FQGNSA. This CDR3 region has 14 residues.

This clone turned up a few times. The chain is built from TRBV28 and TRBJ2-7; TRBD1 is a possible D gene (6 bases). This CDR3 region has 18 residues. Germline CDR1 is MDHEN and CDR2 is SYDVKM. Trimming removed 1 base at V and 1 base at J, with 20 bases between. The CDR3 DNA reads TGTGCCAGCAGTTTATTGTTTTCTGGACAGATAGATTCCTACGAGCAGTACTTC. Translating it yields CASSLLFSGQIDSYEQYF.

In its sample, this clone was seen a few times. The V and J genes are TRBV25-1 and TRBJ1-3; D possibly corresponds to TRBD1 (5 bases). V was cut by 1 base and J by 7 bases, with 20 bases left in between. The germline V gene has CDR1 MGHDK and CDR2 SYGVNS. This CDR3 region has 17 residues. CDR3 nucleotides: TGTGCCAGCAGTGAATCCCCCCTAACGGGACTCGGGAACACCATATATTTT. Protein: CASSESPLTGLGNTIYF.

The V gene is TRBV12-3 or TRBV12-4, the J gene TRBJ1-2; 9 positions agree with TRBD1. Trimming removed 7 bases from V and 5 bases from J; junction bases left unmatched: 5. The CDR3 contains 13 residues. CDR3 nucleotides: TGTGCCAGCACGCCGGGACAGGGATATGGCTACACCTTC. It translates to CASTPGQGYGYTF.

The chain joins TRBV28 to TRBJ1-1; 7 bases map to TRBD1. The CDR3 spans 14 residues. Germline V gene lookup returns CDR1 MDHEN and CDR2 SYDVKM. V shed 6 bases, J shed 2 bases, and the junction held 6 bases outside the gene matches. The CDR3 DNA reads TGTGCCAGCAGCCCTGGGACAGATAACACTGAAGCTTTCTTT. It specifies CASSPGTDNTEAFF.

V is TRBV5-4 and J is TRBJ2-5, with unresolved D. The CDR3 extends over 15 amino acids. Germline V gene lookup returns CDR1 SGHNT and CDR2 YYREEE (reference sequence). With 4 bases removed from V and 4 bases from J, the gap between germline ends came to 17 bases. The CDR3 bases are TGTGCCAGCAGCACCCACTCCGGGTTTTCAGAGACCCAGTACTTC. It codes for CASSTHSGFSETQYF.

This chain connects TRBV9 to TRBJ1-1; D gene unclear. This CDR3 spans 14 amino acids. Germline V gene data show CDR1 as SGDLS and CDR2 as YYNGEE. Trimming removed 2 bases at V and 1 base at J, with 9 bases between. As DNA, the CDR3 is TGTGCCAGCAGCGTCGGACTTTGGAACACTGAAGCTTTCTTT. Its protein product is CASSVGLWNTEAFF.

The rearrangement links TRBV18 to TRBJ1-1; tentative D call: TRBD1 (5 bases). The CDR3 consists of 17 residues. Trimming left V 3 bases short and J 1 base short, with 18 bases between. From germline, CDR1 is KGHSH and CDR2 LQKENI. The CDR3 region is CASSPTSPGVGNTEAFF. The CDR3 DNA reads TGTGCCAGCTCACCGACCAGTCCGGGGGTGGGGAACACTGAAGCTTTCTTT.

The chain couples TRBV25-1 to TRBJ2-6; TRBD1 matches at 7 bases. V gave up 2 bases and J gave up 4 bases; unmatched junction bases: 5. Germline CDR1 reads MGHDK; CDR2 reads SYGVNS. The CDR3 spans 16 residues. The CDR3 protein is CASSELDRAGANVLTF. CDR3 nucleotide sequence: TGTGCCAGCAGTGAACTAGACAGGGCCGGGGCCAACGTCCTGACTTTC. The variable domain in full, with the rest retrieved from reference TRBV25-1 and TRBJ2-6, is EADIYQTPRYLVIGTGKKITLECSQTMGHDKMYWYQQDPGMELHLIHYSYGVNSTEKGDLSSESTVSRIRTEHFPLTLESARPSHTSQYLCASSELDRAGANVLTFGAGSRLTVL.

V and J are TRBV3-1 (or the pseudogene TRBV3-2) and TRBJ1-1; the D gene is possibly TRBD1 (5 bases). The V and J ends lost 1 base and 7 bases respectively, with 13 bases between them. The CDR3 runs to 14 residues. Germline V lookup: CDR1 LGHDT, CDR2 YNNKEL (reference sequence). Here the CDR3 reads CASSQAPDSLEAFF. For the CDR3, the DNA is TGTGCCAGCAGCCAAGCCCCAGACAGCCTTGAAGCTTTCTTT.

In this sample, this clone turned up a few times. J is TRBJ1-3 and V is TRBV19; perhaps TRBD1 as D (5 bases). CDR1 and CDR2 (germline): LNHDA, SQIVND (reference sequence). V lost 3 bases to trimming and J lost 2 bases, with 11 bases between them. The CDR3 runs to 15 residues. CDR3 nucleotide sequence: TGTGCCAGTAGTATTGGGGCAGGAACTGGAAACACCATATATTTT. This translates into CASSIGAGTGNTIYF.

This chain uses TRBV28 with TRBJ1-2; possible D gene TRBD1, 6 bases. Between the trimmed V and J ends, which lost 2 bases and 3 bases, there was a span of 10 bases. Germline-derived CDR1 and CDR2 are MDHEN and SYDVKM. The CDR3 sequence is 14 residues long. CDR3 bases: TGTGCCAGCAGTTTACAGGGGACCCACTATGGCTACACCTTC. Translated: CASSLQGTHYGYTF.

This chain connects TRBV9 to TRBJ1-2; 7 positions agree with TRBD1. The V and J ends lost 1 base and 1 base, in that order; junction bases with no gene match: 10. This CDR3 is built from 17 residues. Germline CDR1 SGDLS, CDR2 YYNGEE. As DNA, the CDR3 is TGTGCCAGCAGCGTAATACCCGGGACAGACGATAACTATGGCTACACCTTC. It yields the protein CASSVIPGTDDNYGYTF.

The chain combines TRBV28 with TRBJ1-5; a possible D gene is TRBD1 (6 bases). This CDR3 is 15 amino acids long. V was trimmed by 8 bases and J by 3 bases, leaving 17 bases between them. Germline V gives CDR1 MDHEN, CDR2 SYDVKM. The DNA of the CDR3 is TGTGCCAGCCGGACTGCGGGGGCTAACAATCAGCCCCAGCATTTT. Translating gives CASRTAGANNQPQHF.

Comment on this clone: Distinct nucleotide sequences in the sample also encode this CDR3. The chain is built from TRBV5-1 and TRBJ1-1; perhaps TRBD1 as D (5 bases). CDR3 length: 14 amino acids. Trimming removed 0 bases from V and 2 bases from J, with 8 bases in between. Germline V CDR1 and CDR2: SGHRS, YFSETQ. In DNA form, the CDR3 reads TGCGCCAGCAGCTTGGCTACAGGTAACACTGAAGCTTTCTTT. Its translation: CASSLATGNTEAFF.

This chain connects TRBV7-8 to TRBJ2-1, with 7 nucleotides matching TRBD2. The J segment lost 4 bases and the V segment lost 7 bases, leaving 4 bases of the junction unmatched. The CDR3 is 13 amino acids. Per the germline V gene, CDR1 is SGHVS and CDR2 is FQNEAQ. CDR3 in amino acids: CASTSGDYNEQFF. The CDR3 coding sequence is TGTGCCAGCACTAGCGGAGATTACAATGAGCAGTTCTTC. Looking up the rest from reference TRBV7-8 and TRBJ2-1 gives the full variable domain: GAGVSQSPRYKVAKRGQDVALRCDPISGHVSLFWYQQALGQGPEFLTYFQNEAQLDKSGLPSDRFFAERPEGSVSTLKIQRTQQEDSAVYLCASTSGDYNEQFFGPGTRLTVL.

This clone was observed a single time. The rearrangement uses TRBV6-5 and TRBJ1-6; D is possibly TRBD1 (5 bases). V lost 5 bases to trimming and J lost 6 bases, with 14 bases between them. CDR1 is MNHEY, CDR2 SVGAGI, per germline. The CDR3 length is 15 residues. The CDR3 DNA sequence: TGTGCCAGCAGTCCAAGACAGAATGGTAATTCACCCCTCCACTTT. Its protein product is CASSPRQNGNSPLHF.

The CDR3 DNA is TGCGCCAGCAGTGTACCACAGGGGGTTACTGAAGCTTTCTTT. As protein: CASSVPQGVTEAFF. This chain uses TRBV23-1 with TRBJ1-1, with 8 bases identical to TRBD1. TRBV23-1 is an open reading frame, and its role is uncertain. The CDR3 is 14 amino acids. J was trimmed by 5 bases and V by 5 bases; bases with no gene match: 7.

The chain has TRBV4-1 and TRBJ2-4; the match to TRBD2 covers 14 bases. The germline V gene has CDR1 MGHRA and CDR2 YSYEKL. The CDR3 sequence is 20 residues long. The ends lost 3 bases at V and 2 bases at J; junction bases unmatched: 12. The CDR3 is CASSHWAGLAGAETKNIQYF. The CDR3 DNA is TGCGCCAGCAGCCATTGGGCGGGACTAGCGGGAGCGGAAACCAAAAACATTCAGTACTTC.

This chain joins TRBV5-4 and TRBJ2-5, with 7 bases matching TRBD1. Germline V gene data show CDR1 as SGHNT and CDR2 as YYREEE (reference sequence). Trimming at V came to 4 bases and at J to 2 bases, leaving 8 bases not matched to a gene. The CDR3 length is 15 residues. The CDR3 DNA follows: TGTGCCAGCAGCCCGAGGGGGCAGGGTCAAGAGACCCAGTACTTC. Protein: CASSPRGQGQETQYF.

The genes are TRBV3-1 (or the pseudogene TRBV3-2) and TRBJ2-3; 10 positions agree with TRBD2. Trimming at V came to 4 bases and at J to 4 bases, leaving 2 bases not matched to a gene. The CDR3 covers 14 residues. CDR1 and CDR2 (germline): LGHDT, YNNKEL (reference sequence). The CDR3 spells CASSPSGSADTQYF. As DNA, the CDR3 is TGTGCCAGCAGCCCTAGCGGGAGCGCAGATACGCAGTATTTT.

The V call is TRBV19, the J call TRBJ1-1, with TRBD1 matching over 7 bases. The CDR3 runs to 15 residues. Germline-derived CDR1 and CDR2 are LNHDA and SQIVND (reference sequence). V lost 1 base, J lost 3 bases, and 5 bases stayed unmatched. Here the CDR3 DNA reads TGTGCCAGTAGTATAGGCATAACAGGGGACACTGAAGCTTTCTTT. Translated: CASSIGITGDTEAFF.

This chain connects TRBV6-5 to TRBJ1-4, with 9 bases fitting TRBD1. V lost 7 bases to trimming and J lost 8 bases; unmatched junction nucleotides: 8. There are 14 residues in the CDR3. Germline assignment: CDR1 MNHEY and CDR2 SVGAGI. Written as DNA, the CDR3 is TGTGCCAGCACTCCGGGACAGGGAATGGAAAAACTGTTTTTT. This sequence encodes CASTPGQGMEKLFF.